One and the same sample provided the 10 T cell receptor beta chains below, sequenced in a study of graft-versus-host responses after intestinal transplantation. Clones were sequenced by immunoSEQ multiplex PCR, and TCRdb holds only the in-frame ones, with some missing. Of roughly 110,000 clones in the sample, approximately 93% were seen once. Antigens of these TCRs are unknown. The sample here was unstimulated CD8+ T cells sorted from spleen or lymph node cells, taken before transplant. These receptors all stem from a human donor who was the organ donor for an intestinal transplant.

J is TRBJ2-7 and V is TRBV7-2; 7 bases align to TRBD2. From germline, CDR1 is SGHTA and CDR2 FQGNSA. J lost 0 bases, V lost 2 bases, and 4 bases had no gene match. This CDR3 contains 15 residues. CDR3 sequence (DNA): TGTGCCAGCAGCTTATGGGGGGGTCTCTCCTACGAGCAGTACTTC. Amino acids: CASSLWGGLSYEQYF.

The rearrangement uses TRBV5-5 and TRBJ2-7, with D possibly TRBD1 on 6 matching bases. The CDR3 is 16 residues long. In germline, CDR1 is SGHKS, CDR2 YYEKEE (reference sequence). V shed 0 bases and J shed 2 bases, with 15 bases lying between them. The CDR3 here is CASSLAVGTLPYEQYF. Written as DNA, the CDR3 is TGTGCCAGCAGCTTGGCGGTTGGGACACTGCCCTACGAGCAGTACTTC.

V gene TRBV4-3 combines with J gene TRBJ1-2; D not certain. With 0 bases removed from V and 7 bases from J, the gap between germline ends came to 9 bases. CDR1 is LGHNA, CDR2 YSLEER, per germline. This CDR3 has 13 amino acids. The DNA for the CDR3 is TGCGCCAGCAGCCAAGAAAAGGGAGCTGGCTACACCTTC. It yields the protein CASSQEKGAGYTF.

The V and J genes are TRBV7-7 and TRBJ2-1, with a tentative D call TRBD2 (5 bases). V shed 6 bases and J shed 8 bases, with 14 bases lying between them. Germline V CDR1 and CDR2: SSHAT, FNYEAQ (reference sequence). CDR3 length: 13 amino acids. The CDR3 nucleotides are TGTGCCAGCAGTTCAGCGGCCTGGGATGAGCAGTTCTTC. Translating gives CASSSAAWDEQFF.

The chain combines TRBV7-3 with TRBJ2-3; D might be TRBD2 (5 bases). Looked up from germline, CDR1 is SGHTA and CDR2 is FQGTGA. V dropped 5 bases and J dropped 0 bases, with 15 bases sitting between them. There are 16 residues in the CDR3. The CDR3 DNA reads TGTGCCAGCAGCGTAGGCACTAGAGCTAGCACAGATACGCAGTATTTT. Protein sequence: CASSVGTRASTDTQYF.

The chain joins TRBV15 to TRBJ2-5; D is unclear. Germline V lookup: CDR1 LNHNV, CDR2 YYDKDF (reference sequence). V gave up 0 bases and J gave up 2 bases, with 7 bases separating them. This CDR3 comprises 14 residues. The DNA of the CDR3 is TGTGCCACCAGCAGAGACAGGTCTCAAGAGACCCAGTACTTC. Translation: CATSRDRSQETQYF.

The V gene is TRBV19, the J gene TRBJ2-1; tentative D call: TRBD1 (5 bases). The CDR3 has 15 residues. In germline, CDR1 is LNHDA, CDR2 SQIVND (reference sequence). V lost 3 bases, J lost 1 base, and 10 bases lay in between. For the CDR3, the DNA is TGTGCCAGTAGTATCCAGCCAGGGTCCTACAATGAGCAGTTCTTC. It translates to CASSIQPGSYNEQFF.

The chain recombines TRBV5-6 with TRBJ2-1; D remains unclear. V was trimmed by 0 bases and J by 8 bases, leaving 9 bases between them. CDR1 and CDR2 from the germline V gene are SGHDT and YYEEEE. CDR3 size: 13 residues. The chain's CDR3 is CASSLGAWDEQFF. The CDR3 DNA reads as TGTGCCAGCAGCTTGGGTGCCTGGGATGAGCAGTTCTTC.

This clone was seen only once. The chain joins TRBV19 to TRBJ2-7; 7 nucleotides align to TRBD1. CDR1 is LNHDA and CDR2 is SQIVND in the germline V gene (reference sequence). Losses at the gene ends were 9 bases for V and 0 bases for J; bases not matched to a gene: 11. The CDR3 spans 15 residues. CDR3 region: CARSPTGEPSYEQYF. CDR3 DNA sequence: TGTGCCAGAAGCCCCACAGGGGAGCCCTCCTACGAGCAGTACTTC. Full variable domain (rest looked up from reference TRBV19 and TRBJ2-7): DGGITQSPKYLFRKEGQNVTLSCEQNLNHDAMYWYRQDPGQGLRLIYYSQIVNDFQKGDIAEGYSVSREKKESFPLTVTSAQKNPTAFYLCARSPTGEPSYEQYFGPGTRLTVT.

The V and J genes are TRBV5-6 and TRBJ1-1; D unclear. The CDR3 is 12 amino acids. The germline V gene encodes CDR1 SGHDT and CDR2 YYEEEE. With 2 bases removed from V and 4 bases from J, the gap between germline ends came to 6 bases. The CDR3 DNA reads as TGTGCCAGCAGCTTCCGGGCCACTGAAGCTTTCTTT. It codes for CASSFRATEAFF.